The source of this TCR beta chain is a study of persistence of HIV-infected CD4 T cells. Points from the study as a whole: Antigen-responding cells were enriched for degenerate expanded CDR3beta sequences.

Cells were stimulated with CMV-infected fibroblast lysates at about 9.4 ug/mL. Memory cells lacking CD40L and CD69 with high CD45RO were sorted. The immunoSEQ assay was version 4, run in survey mode. Clones were read by immunoSEQ multiplex PCR, and TCRdb kept only the in-frame ones, dropping some. The table shows some 30,000 clones, with over 65% occurring only once. Comments on this clone: Its specificity is not known.

CDR1 and CDR2 (germline): SEHNR, FQNEAQ (reference sequence). J gave up 5 bases and V 6 bases, and 9 bases lay outside the gene matches. This CDR3 region has 15 residues. V gene TRBV7-9 combines with J gene TRBJ1-2, with 10 bases that match TRBD1. The specimen comprised CD4+ T cells sorted from PBMCs after approximately 20-hour stimulation, sampled from a patient who received antiretroviral therapy. The clonotype comes from an adult woman with HIV who was CMV-seropositive. The chain's CDR3 is CASSPGTGEKYGYTF. The CDR3 nucleotides are TGTGCCAGCAGTCCCGGGACAGGGGAAAAATATGGCTACACCTTC.